This T cell receptor (beta chain) was captured in a study of cytomegalovirus exposure and HLA in healthy donors. Study details: Within the Caucasian-associated ancestry cluster were approximately 77% of the roughly 400 genotyped donors. General study points: The listing of 150 or so TCR beta chains classed them as cytomegalovirus-associated.

V lost 7 bases, J lost 5 bases, and 6 bases stayed unmatched. CDR1 and CDR2 (germline): SQVTM, ANQGSEA. The CDR3 consists of 15 residues. The PCR made use of 60 Vbeta and 13 Jbeta primers. Libraries were prepared by immunoSEQ multiplex PCR; TCRdb keeps only in-frame clonotypes and omits some of them. The sample is made up of tens of thousands of clones, and the top ten hold 3% to 4% of it. As for this clone: Its target is not known.

The rearrangement links TRBV29-1 to TRBJ2-1; 15 bases line up with TRBD2. The receptor comes from a male donor in good health and CMV-seronegative. The sequenced material came from PBMCs. CDR3 sequence reads: CSGWTSGRVDNEQFF. CDR3 in DNA: TGCAGCGGGTGGACTAGCGGGAGGGTCGACAATGAGCAGTTCTTC.